The rows below give T cell receptor beta chains drawn from one sample of a study of naive and memory T cell subsets. TCRdb itself ran the UMI-ligation and nested PCR reads through MiXCR, one entry per CDR3 protein. The sample carries around 130,000 distinct CDR3 sequences, roughly 36% recorded once. The sample consisted of central memory CD4+ T cells from blood. The receptors here all came from a human donor in good health. Both conserved end residues are part of each CDR3. Each record gives: V gene, clone size, D gene, J gene, CDR3 protein, CDR3 DNA. D genes are given only for firm matches. Size is omitted from some rows. Given values are once, few, many or a class for expanded clones.

>TRBV30|few|.|TRBJ2-4
CAWDKQAKNIQYF
TGTGCCTGGGACAAGCAAGCCAAAAACATTCAGTACTTC
>TRBV3-1|many|.|TRBJ2-7
CASSQVYEQYF
TGTGCCAGCAGCCAAGTATACGAGCAGTACTTC
>TRBV30|.|.|TRBJ2-2
CAWSVRTAGELFF
TGTGCCTGGAGTGTACGGACGGCCGGGGAGCTGTTTTTT
>TRBV28|.|.|TRBJ1-5
CASSSVGSRQPQHF
TGTGCCAGCAGTTCAGTCGGGTCTAGGCAGCCCCAGCATTTT
>TRBV27|.|.|TRBJ1-6
CASSLKGYSPLHF
TGTGCCAGCAGTTTAAAGGGTTATTCACCCCTCCACTTT
>TRBV20-1|.|TRBD2|TRBJ2-1
CSANPVSGRSNEQFF
TGCAGTGCTAATCCTGTGAGCGGGAGATCCAATGAGCAGTTCTTC
>TRBV5-4|many|TRBD1|TRBJ2-3
CASSSGTGPDTQYF
TGTGCCAGCAGCTCTGGGACAGGGCCAGATACGCAGTATTTT
>TRBV5-1|.|.|TRBJ2-5
CASSWGQRETQYF
TGCGCCAGCAGCTGGGGACAAAGAGAGACCCAGTACTTC
>TRBV28|few|.|TRBJ2-5
CASSSPGTRGETQYF
TGTGCCAGCAGTTCGCCCGGGACCCGGGGAGAGACCCAGTACTTC
>TRBV12-3/TRBV12-4|.|.|TRBJ2-7
CASSLDGAYEQYF
TGTGCCAGCAGTTTGGACGGGGCGTACGAGCAGTACTTC
>TRBV28|.|TRBD2|TRBJ2-7
CASSSPVAGRVEAEQYF
TGTGCCAGCAGTTCTCCTGTAGCGGGTCGGGTTGAGGCCGAGCAGTACTTC
>TRBV6-1|.|.|TRBJ2-5
CASRRTLQETQYF
TGTGCCAGCAGACGGACACTCCAAGAGACCCAGTACTTC
>TRBV14|few|TRBD1|TRBJ2-7
CASSQAGTASYEQYF
TGTGCCAGCAGCCAAGCCGGGACAGCTTCCTACGAGCAGTACTTC
>TRBV28|.|TRBD1|TRBJ1-1
CASRNPGGFTEAFF
TGTGCCAGCAGAAACCCAGGGGGCTTCACTGAAGCTTTCTTT
>TRBV7-2|.|.|TRBJ2-1
CASSLAGYSYNEQFF
TGTGCCAGCAGCTTAGCCGGGTACTCCTACAATGAGCAGTTCTTC
>TRBV12-3/TRBV12-4|once|.|TRBJ1-2
CASSLQGGNYGYTF
TGTGCCAGCAGTTTACAGGGAGGAAACTATGGCTACACCTTC
>TRBV5-4|once|TRBD1|TRBJ2-2
CASSFGRTGPGELFF
TGTGCCAGCAGCTTCGGACGGACAGGGCCCGGGGAGCTGTTTTTT
>TRBV7-9|.|.|TRBJ2-5
CASSYLGVVETQYF
TGTGCCAGCAGCTACCTCGGTGTGGTTGAGACCCAGTACTTC
>TRBV9|few|.|TRBJ1-1
CASSVAPQGEFEAFF
TGTGCCAGCAGCGTAGCCCCACAGGGTGAGTTTGAAGCTTTCTTT
>TRBV28|few|TRBD2|TRBJ2-7
CASSGGTSAVYEQYF
TGTGCCAGCAGTGGGGGGACTAGCGCCGTCTACGAGCAGTACTTC
>TRBV7-2|few|.|TRBJ2-2
CASSLDSGIVTGELFF
TGTGCCAGCAGCTTAGATTCAGGGATAGTTACCGGGGAGCTGTTTTTT
>TRBV27|.|TRBD2|TRBJ2-3
CASSLRVVAGSNGTQYF
TGTGCCAGCAGTTTACGCGTAGTAGCGGGATCCAACGGTACGCAGTATTTT
>TRBV3-1|.|TRBD2|TRBJ2-1
CASSRRGLAGVDEQFF
TGTGCCAGCAGCCGCCGGGGACTAGCGGGAGTGGATGAGCAGTTCTTC
>TRBV5-1|.|.|TRBJ2-7
CASSLVVSPYEQYF
TGCGCCAGCAGCTTGGTTGTCTCCCCCTACGAGCAGTACTTC
>TRBV28|many|.|TRBJ1-6
CAIRGIYNSPLHF
TGTGCCATAAGGGGGATCTATAATTCACCCCTCCACTTT
>TRBV3-1|.|TRBD2|TRBJ2-2
CASSQRGRDTGELFF
TGTGCCAGCAGCCAACGCGGGAGGGACACCGGGGAGCTGTTTTTT
>TRBV12-1|.|.|TRBJ2-2
CASSFGAANTGELFF
TGTGCCAGCAGCTTTGGCGCAGCGAACACCGGGGAGCTGTTTTTT
>TRBV11-2|few|.|TRBJ2-1
CASTRGPSSDEQFF
TGTGCCAGCACCCGCGGACCCTCCTCAGATGAGCAGTTCTTC
>TRBV4-2|.|.|TRBJ2-7
CASSPGPTYEQYF
TGTGCCAGCAGCCCCGGGCCAACCTACGAGCAGTACTTC
>TRBV7-2|.|.|TRBJ2-2
CASSLVGLASGELFF
TGTGCCAGCAGCTTAGTAGGGCTAGCTTCCGGGGAGCTGTTTTTT
>TRBV6-2/TRBV6-3|few|.|TRBJ2-7
CASSYSFRDSSYEQYF
TGTGCCAGCAGTTATAGCTTCCGAGACAGCTCCTACGAGCAGTACTTC